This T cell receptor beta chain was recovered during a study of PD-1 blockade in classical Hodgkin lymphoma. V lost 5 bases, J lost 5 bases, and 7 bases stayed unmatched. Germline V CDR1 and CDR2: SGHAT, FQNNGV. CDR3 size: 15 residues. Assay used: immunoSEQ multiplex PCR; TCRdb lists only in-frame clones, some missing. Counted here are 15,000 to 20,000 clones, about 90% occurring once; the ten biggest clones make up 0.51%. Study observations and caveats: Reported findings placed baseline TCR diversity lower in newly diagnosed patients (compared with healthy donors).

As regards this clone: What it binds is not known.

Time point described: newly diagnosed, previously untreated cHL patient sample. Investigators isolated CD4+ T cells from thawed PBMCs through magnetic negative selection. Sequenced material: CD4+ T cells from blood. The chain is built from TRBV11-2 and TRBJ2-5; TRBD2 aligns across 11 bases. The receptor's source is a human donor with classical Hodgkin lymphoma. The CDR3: CASSTTSGMRETQYF. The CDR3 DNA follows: TGTGCCAGCAGCACGACTAGCGGGATGAGGGAGACCCAGTACTTC.